This TCR beta chain was captured by sequencing in a study of cytomegalovirus exposure and HLA in healthy donors. Overall study context: Caucasian-associated ancestry cluster membership applied to over 80% of around 400 genotyped donors.

When sampled, the donors appeared nominally healthy, though they likely had unrecorded immune exposures. PCR was performed using 60 Vbeta and 13 Jbeta primers. Profiling relied on immunoSEQ multiplex PCR, and the TCRdb table lists in-frame clones only, not all of them. The sample lists around 150,000 clones; 82% were seen once. This clone was observed a few times. The source material was PBMCs. The sequence was collected from a man aged 30-40 years in good health and CMV-seropositive.

The CDR3: CASSQGLAGPQETQYF. The CDR3 DNA reads as TGCGCCAGCAGTCAGGGACTAGCGGGACCACAAGAGACCCAGTACTTC. The chain is built from TRBV4-1 and TRBJ2-5; 13 nucleotides agree with TRBD2. The CDR3 loop spans 16 amino acids. Germline assignment: CDR1 MGHRA and CDR2 YSYEKL. J gave up 2 bases and V 6 bases, and 6 bases lay outside the gene matches.